This T cell receptor beta chain appears in the sequencing data of a study of T cell responses to AZD1222 COVID-19 vaccine. With respect to this clone: Antigen: not known.

Study conclusions and caveats: Spike was spanned by vaccine-associated CD4 TCRs, which were dominant at 160-218 and 743-854. Donors were largely white British and mainly female; clonal diversity was possibly underestimated.

Some clones are missing from TCRdb's copy, which holds only in-frame ones; the method was immunoSEQ multiplex PCR. The sample contains approximately 120,000 clones, 90% to 95% of which appear only once. The CDR3 spans 16 residues. The germline V gene encodes CDR1 LNHNV and CDR2 YYDKDF (reference sequence). The ends were cut back, 0 bases at V and 2 bases at J, with 11 bases in the middle. This TCR derives from an adult in good health. The chain combines TRBV15 with TRBJ1-5; TRBD1 is a possible D gene (5 bases). The input for sequencing was peripheral blood, taken on day 0 of AZD1222 vaccination. The CDR3 region is CATSRDFGGGNQPQHF. As DNA, the CDR3 is TGTGCCACCAGCAGAGACTTTGGAGGGGGCAATCAGCCCCAGCATTTT.